This T cell receptor beta chain stems from a study of OX40 agonist ivuxolimab in advanced cancers. TCRdb's table, derived via immunoSEQ multiplex PCR, lists solely in-frame clones and lacks some. The table records some 100,000 clones, roughly 80% of them present only once. V was pared by 1 base and J by 9 bases, with 7 bases of the junction left unmatched. The CDR3 has 15 residues. Germline lookup yields CDR1 SGHTA and CDR2 FQGNSA. The V and J genes are TRBV7-2 and TRBJ2-1; 9 bases are shared with TRBD2. This clonotype was obtained from an adult with an advanced solid tumor such as melanoma, head and neck, liver or kidney cancer. The starting material was CD4+ or CD8+ T cells sorted from blood, obtained in a trial of the OX40 agonist ivuxolimab. The CDR3 DNA is TGTGCCAGCAGCTTAGATCGGCGGGGGGGGAGTGAGCAGTTCTTC. It translates to CASSLDRRGGSEQFF.